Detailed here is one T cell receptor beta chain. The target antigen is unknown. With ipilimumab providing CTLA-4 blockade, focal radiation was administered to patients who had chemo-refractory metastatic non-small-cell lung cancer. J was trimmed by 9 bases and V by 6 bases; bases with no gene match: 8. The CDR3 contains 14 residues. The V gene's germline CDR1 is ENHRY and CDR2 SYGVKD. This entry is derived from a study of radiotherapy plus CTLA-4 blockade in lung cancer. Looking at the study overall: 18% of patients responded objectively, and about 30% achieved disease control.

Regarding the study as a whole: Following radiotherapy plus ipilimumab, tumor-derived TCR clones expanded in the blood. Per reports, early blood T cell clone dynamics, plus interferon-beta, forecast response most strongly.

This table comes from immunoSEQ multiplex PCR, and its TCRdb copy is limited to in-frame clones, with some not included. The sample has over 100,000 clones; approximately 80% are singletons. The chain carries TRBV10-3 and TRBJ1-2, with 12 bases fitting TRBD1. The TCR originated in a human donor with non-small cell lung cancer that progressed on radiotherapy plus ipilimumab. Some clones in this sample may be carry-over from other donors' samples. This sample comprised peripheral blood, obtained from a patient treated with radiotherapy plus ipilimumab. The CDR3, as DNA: TGTGCCATCAGACCCTCCGGGACAGGGGGCAGCTACACCTTC. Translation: CAIRPSGTGGSYTF.